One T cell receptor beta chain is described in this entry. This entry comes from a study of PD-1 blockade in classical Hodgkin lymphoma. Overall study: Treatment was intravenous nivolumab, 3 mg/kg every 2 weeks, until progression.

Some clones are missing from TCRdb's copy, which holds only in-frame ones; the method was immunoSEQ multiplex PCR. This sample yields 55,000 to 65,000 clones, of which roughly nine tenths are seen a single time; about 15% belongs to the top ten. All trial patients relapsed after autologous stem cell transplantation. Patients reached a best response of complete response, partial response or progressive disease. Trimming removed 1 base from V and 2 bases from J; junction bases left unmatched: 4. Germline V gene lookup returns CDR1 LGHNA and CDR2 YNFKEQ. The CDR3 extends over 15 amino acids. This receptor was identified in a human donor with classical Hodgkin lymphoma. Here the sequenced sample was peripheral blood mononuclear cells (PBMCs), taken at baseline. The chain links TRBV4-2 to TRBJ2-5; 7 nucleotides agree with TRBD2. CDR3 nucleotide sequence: TGTGCCAGCAGCCAAGTCTGGCGGGGGCAAGAGACCCAGTACTTC. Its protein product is CASSQVWRGQETQYF.